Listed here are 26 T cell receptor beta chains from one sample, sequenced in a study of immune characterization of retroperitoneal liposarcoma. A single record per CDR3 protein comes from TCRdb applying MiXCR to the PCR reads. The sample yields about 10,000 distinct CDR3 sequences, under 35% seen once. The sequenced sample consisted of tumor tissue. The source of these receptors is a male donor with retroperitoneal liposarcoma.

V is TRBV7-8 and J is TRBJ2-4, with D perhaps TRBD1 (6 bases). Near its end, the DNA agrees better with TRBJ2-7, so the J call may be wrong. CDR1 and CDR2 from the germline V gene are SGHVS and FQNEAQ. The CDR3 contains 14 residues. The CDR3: CASTAGTPHYEQYF. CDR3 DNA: TGTGCCAGCACCGCCGGGACACCCCATTACGAGCAGTACTTC.

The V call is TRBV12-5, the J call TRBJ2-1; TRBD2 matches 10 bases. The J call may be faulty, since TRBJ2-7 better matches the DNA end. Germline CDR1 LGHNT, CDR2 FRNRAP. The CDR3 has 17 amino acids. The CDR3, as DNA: TGTGCTAGTGATTCGGACAGGACCGGGCTAGCGGGAGATGAGCAGTACTTC. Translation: CASDSDRTGLAGDEQYF.

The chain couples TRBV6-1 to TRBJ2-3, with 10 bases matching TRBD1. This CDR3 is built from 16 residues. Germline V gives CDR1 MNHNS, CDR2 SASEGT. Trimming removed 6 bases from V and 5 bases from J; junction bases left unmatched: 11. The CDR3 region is CASSPSGQGRGDTQYF. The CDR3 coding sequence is TGTGCCAGCAGCCCTTCGGGACAGGGGAGAGGAGATACGCAGTATTTT.

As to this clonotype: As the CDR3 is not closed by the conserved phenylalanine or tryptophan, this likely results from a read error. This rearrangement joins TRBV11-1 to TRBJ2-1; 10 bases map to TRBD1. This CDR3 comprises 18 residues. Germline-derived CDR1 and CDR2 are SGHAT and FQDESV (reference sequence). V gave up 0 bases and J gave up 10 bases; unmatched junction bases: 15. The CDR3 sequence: CASSLASLPGTGDYEQFY. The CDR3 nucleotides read TGTGCCAGCAGCTTAGCGTCTTTACCCGGGACAGGGGATTACGAGCAGTTCTAC.

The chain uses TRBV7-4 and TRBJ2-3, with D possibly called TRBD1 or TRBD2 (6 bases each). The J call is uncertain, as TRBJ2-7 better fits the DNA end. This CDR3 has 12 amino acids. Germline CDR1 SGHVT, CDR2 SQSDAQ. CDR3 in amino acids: CASRGGTPEQYF. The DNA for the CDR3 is TGTGCCAGCAGAGGGGGGACCCCTGAGCAGTACTTC.

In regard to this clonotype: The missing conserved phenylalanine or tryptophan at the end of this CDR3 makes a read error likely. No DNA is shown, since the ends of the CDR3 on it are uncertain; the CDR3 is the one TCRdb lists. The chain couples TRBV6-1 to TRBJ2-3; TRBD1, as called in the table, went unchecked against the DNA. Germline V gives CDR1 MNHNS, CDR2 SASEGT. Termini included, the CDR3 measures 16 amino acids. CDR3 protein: CASSKWGQPDYNEQFS.

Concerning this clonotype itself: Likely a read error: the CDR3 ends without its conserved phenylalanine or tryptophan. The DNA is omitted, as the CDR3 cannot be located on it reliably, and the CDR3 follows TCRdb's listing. The CDR3 protein is CASRNPGQ. The V call is TRBV6-1, the J call TRBJ2-1; TRBD1 is the table's D call, not checked against the DNA. Germline values: CDR1 MNHNS, CDR2 SASEGT. Including both end residues, the CDR3 is 8 amino acids long.

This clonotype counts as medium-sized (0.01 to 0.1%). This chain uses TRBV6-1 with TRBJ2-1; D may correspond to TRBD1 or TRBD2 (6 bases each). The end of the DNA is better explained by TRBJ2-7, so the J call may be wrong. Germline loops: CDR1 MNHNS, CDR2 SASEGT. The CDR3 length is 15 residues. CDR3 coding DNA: TGTGCCAGCATCCCCGAGGGGGGACGGTTTCATGAGCAGTACTTC. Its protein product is CASIPEGGRFHEQYF.

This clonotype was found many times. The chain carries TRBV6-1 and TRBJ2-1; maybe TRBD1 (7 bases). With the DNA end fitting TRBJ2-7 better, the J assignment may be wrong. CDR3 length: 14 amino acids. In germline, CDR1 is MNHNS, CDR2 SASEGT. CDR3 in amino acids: CASTGGTVYNEQYF. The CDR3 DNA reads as TGTGCCAGCACAGGGGGGACAGTATACAATGAGCAGTACTTC.

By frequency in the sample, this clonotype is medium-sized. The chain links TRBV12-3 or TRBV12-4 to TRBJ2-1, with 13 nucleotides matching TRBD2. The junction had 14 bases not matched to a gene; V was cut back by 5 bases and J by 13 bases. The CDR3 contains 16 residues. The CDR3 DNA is TGTGCCAGCAGTGACCCGACTAGCGGGAGGCGGGGGACCCAGTTCTTC. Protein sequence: CASSDPTSGRRGTQFF.

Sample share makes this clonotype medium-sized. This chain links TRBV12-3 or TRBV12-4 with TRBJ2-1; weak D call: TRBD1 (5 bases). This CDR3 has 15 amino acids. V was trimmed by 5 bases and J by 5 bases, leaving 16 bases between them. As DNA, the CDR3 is TGTGCCAGCAGTCTAGGGGTCAGCCACGACAATGAGCAGTTCTTC. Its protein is CASSLGVSHDNEQFF.

Here the CDR3 DNA reads TGTGCCAGCAGTTACGAAGGACAGGGGGCAAGGGCAGATACGCAGTATTTT. It specifies CASSYEGQGARADTQYF. The genes are TRBV28 and TRBJ2-3, with 11 bases fitting TRBD1. The junction had 10 bases not matched to a gene; V was cut back by 4 bases and J by 4 bases. CDR3 length: 17 amino acids. From germline, CDR1 is MDHEN and CDR2 SYDVKM.

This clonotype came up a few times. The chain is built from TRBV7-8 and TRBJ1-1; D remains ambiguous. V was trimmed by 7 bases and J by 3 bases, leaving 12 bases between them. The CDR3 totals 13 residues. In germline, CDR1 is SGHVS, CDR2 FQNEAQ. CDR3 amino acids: CASNTDGDTEAFF. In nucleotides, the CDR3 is TGTGCCAGCAACACTGATGGGGACACTGAAGCTTTCTTT.

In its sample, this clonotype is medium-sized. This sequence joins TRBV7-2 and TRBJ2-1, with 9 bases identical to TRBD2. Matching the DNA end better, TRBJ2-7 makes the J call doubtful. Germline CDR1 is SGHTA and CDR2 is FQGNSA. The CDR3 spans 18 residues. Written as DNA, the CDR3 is TGTGCCAGCAGCTTAGAGCCTCTCATACAACTAGCGGGCTTTGAGCAGTACTTC. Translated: CASSLEPLIQLAGFEQYF.

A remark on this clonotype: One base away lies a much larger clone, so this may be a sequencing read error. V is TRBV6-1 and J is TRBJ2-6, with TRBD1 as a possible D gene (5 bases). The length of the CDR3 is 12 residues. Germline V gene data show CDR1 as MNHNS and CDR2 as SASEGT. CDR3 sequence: CASRGGANVLIF. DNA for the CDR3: TGTGCCAGCAGGGGTGGGGCCAACGTCCTGATTTTC.

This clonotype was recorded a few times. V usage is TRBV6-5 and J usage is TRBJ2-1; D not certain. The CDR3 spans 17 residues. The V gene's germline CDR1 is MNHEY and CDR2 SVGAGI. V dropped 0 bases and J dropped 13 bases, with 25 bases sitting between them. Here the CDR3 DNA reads TGTGCCAGCAGTTACTCTGCCTTAAGGGTGCTGTCGGAGACCCAGTTCTTC. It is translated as CASSYSALRVLSETQFF.

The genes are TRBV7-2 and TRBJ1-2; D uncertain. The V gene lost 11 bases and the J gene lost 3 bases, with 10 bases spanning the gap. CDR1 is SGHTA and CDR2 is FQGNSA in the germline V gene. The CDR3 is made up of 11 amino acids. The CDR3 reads CARGGDYGYTF. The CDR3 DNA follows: TGTGCCCGCGGCGGGGACTATGGCTACACCTTC. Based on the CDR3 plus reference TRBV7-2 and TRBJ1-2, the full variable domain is GAGVSQSPSNKVTEKGKDVELRCDPISGHTALYWYRQSLGQGLEFLIYFQGNSAPDKSGLPSDRFSAERTGGSVSTLTIQRTQQEDSAVYLCARGGDYGYTFGSGTRLTVV.

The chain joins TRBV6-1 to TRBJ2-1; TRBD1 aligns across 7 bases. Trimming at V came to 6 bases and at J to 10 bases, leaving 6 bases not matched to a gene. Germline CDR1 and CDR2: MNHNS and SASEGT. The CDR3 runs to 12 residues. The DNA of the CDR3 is TGTGCCAGCAGGGGGGACAGATACGAGCAGTTCTTC. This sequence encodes CASRGDRYEQFF.

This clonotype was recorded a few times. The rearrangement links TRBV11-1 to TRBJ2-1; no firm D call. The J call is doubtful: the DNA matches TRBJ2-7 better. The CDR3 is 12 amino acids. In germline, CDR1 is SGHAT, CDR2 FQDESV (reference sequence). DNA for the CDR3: TGTGCCAGCAGCTCGACTTACAATGAGCAGTACTTC. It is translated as CASSSTYNEQYF.

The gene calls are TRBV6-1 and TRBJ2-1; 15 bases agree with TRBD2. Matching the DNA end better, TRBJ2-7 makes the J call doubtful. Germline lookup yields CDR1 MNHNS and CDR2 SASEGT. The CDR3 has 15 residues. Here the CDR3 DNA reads TGTGCCAGCAGTTGGACTAGCGGGGGGGCCTCTGAGCAGTACTTC. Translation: CASSWTSGGASEQYF.

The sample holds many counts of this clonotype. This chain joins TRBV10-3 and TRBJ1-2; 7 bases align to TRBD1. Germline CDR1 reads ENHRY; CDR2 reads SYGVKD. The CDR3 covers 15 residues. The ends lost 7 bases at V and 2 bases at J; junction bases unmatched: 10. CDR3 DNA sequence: TGTGCCATCATGAAGGACTCAGGGGGAAACTATGGCTACACCTTC. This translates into CAIMKDSGGNYGYTF.

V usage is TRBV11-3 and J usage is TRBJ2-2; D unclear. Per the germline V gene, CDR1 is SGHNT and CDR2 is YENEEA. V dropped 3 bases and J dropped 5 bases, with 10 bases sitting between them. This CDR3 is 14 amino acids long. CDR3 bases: TGTGCCAGCAGCTTTTACGCAACTACCGGGGAGCTGTTTTTT. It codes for CASSFYATTGELFF.

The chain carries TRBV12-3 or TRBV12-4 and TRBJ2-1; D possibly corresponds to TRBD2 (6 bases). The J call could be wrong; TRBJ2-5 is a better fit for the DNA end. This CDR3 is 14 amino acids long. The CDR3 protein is CASSPGSGQETQYF. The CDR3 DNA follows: TGTGCCAGCAGCCCCGGGAGCGGCCAAGAGACCCAGTACTTC.

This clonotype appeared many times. As DNA, the CDR3 is TGTGCCAGCAGTTTATCCGGACTAGCGAGAGAGGTGGACAATGAGCAGTTCTTC. Encoded protein: CASSLSGLAREVDNEQFF. The chain carries TRBV27 and TRBJ2-1, with TRBD2 matching over 9 bases. CDR1 and CDR2 from the germline V gene are MNHEY and SMNVEV (reference sequence). V shed 0 bases and J 5 bases; nucleotides not matched to a gene: 11. There are 18 residues in the CDR3.

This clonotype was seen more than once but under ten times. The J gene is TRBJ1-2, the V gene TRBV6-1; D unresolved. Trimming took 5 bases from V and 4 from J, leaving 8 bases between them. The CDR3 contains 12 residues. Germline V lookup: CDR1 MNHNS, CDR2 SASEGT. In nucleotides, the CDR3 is TGTGCCAGCAGTTATTTCCCCTATGGCTACACCTTC. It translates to CASSYFPYGYTF.

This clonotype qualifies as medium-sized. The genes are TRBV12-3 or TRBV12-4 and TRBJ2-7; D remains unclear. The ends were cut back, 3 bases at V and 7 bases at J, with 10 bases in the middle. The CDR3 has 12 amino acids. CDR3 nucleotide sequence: TGTGCCAGCAGTTTTATCCTACAAGAGCAGTACTTC. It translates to CASSFILQEQYF.